This TCR beta chain was identified in a study of molecular identifiers for immune sequencing clone quantification. Study background: Replicate experiments divided RNA from around 20,000 or 100,000 naive CD8 cells into five parts and sequenced four. Whole-study findings and limits: Over 97% of CMV-specific effector molecules, but under 1% of naive ones, were in clones above 20 copies.

This clonotype was counted a few times. Antigen unknown. Given a much more abundant clone one base away, this may be a read error. Losses at the gene ends were 0 bases for V and 3 bases for J; bases not matched to a gene: 9. Germline-derived CDR1 and CDR2 are SGHVS and FNYEAQ. The CDR3 has 18 residues. MiXCR, run by TCRdb on the PCR reads, gives a single entry per CDR3 protein. Of hundreds of thousands of distinct CDR3 sequences listed, around 25% are singletons. The sample was naive CD8+ T cells from blood, with Jurkat cell RNA spiked in. Subset meaning: FACS-sorted CD8+CD4-CCR7+CD45RA+ naive T cells. The source of this sequence is a human donor in good health. Some libraries in this study had Jurkat cell RNA spiked in. This chain connects TRBV7-6 to TRBJ2-2; 8 nucleotides match TRBD2. The CDR3: CASSLALRPAGDTGELFF. CDR3 in DNA: TGTGCCAGCAGCTTAGCCCTCCGACCAGCGGGAGACACCGGGGAGCTGTTTTTT.